This T cell receptor (beta chain) was retrieved from a study of beta chain features in type 1 diabetes. Study-level points and caveats: For TCRB rearrangement, an influence of HLA type remained unresolved here.

The CDR3 runs 17 residues. CDR1 LGHNA and CDR2 YSLEER come from the germline V gene. The V gene lost 1 base and the J gene lost 4 bases, with 18 bases spanning the gap. There are a few counts of this clone. Antigen specificity is unknown. Expressed TCRB transcripts were sequenced after all isolated RNA was converted to cDNA. The protocol was immunoSEQ multiplex PCR, while the TCRdb copy is restricted to in-frame clones and leaves out a portion. The sample comprises 200,000 to 250,000 clones, about a tenth of which are singletons, and 1% to 1.5% rests with the top ten. V usage is TRBV4-3 and J usage is TRBJ2-3; the D gene is possibly TRBD2 (5 bases). This TCR derives from a man aged 18 to 30 in good health. Material for sequencing was central memory CD4+ T cells from blood. The DNA of the CDR3 is TGCGCCAGCAGCCAAGTGAAGGGCGGGTTAAGCCCAGATACGCAGTATTTT. This gives the protein CASSQVKGGLSPDTQYF.